The 20 T cell receptor beta chains listed next were all sequenced from one sample in a study of cytomegalovirus exposure and HLA in healthy donors. PCR was performed using 60 Vbeta and 13 Jbeta primers. Using immunoSEQ multiplex PCR, the repertoire was profiled, and TCRdb retains in-frame clones only, with some absent. There are about 130,000 clones in the sample, with around 1.6% held by the top ten. The sequencing sample was made of PBMCs. Source of these receptors: a woman in her forties in good health and CMV-seropositive.

The CDR3 here is CASSWDRGRTRVVEKLFF. In nucleotides, the CDR3 is TGCGCCAGCAGTTGGGACAGGGGTAGGACTAGAGTTGTAGAAAAACTGTTTTTT. The V and J genes are TRBV23-1 and TRBJ1-4; 10 bases agree with TRBD1. TRBV23-1 is classed as an ORF, of uncertain function. The CDR3 extends over 18 amino acids. V was pared by 5 bases and J by 8 bases, with 17 bases of the junction left unmatched.

The J gene is TRBJ1-6, the V gene TRBV5-6; the match to TRBD1 covers 12 bases. This CDR3 contains 15 residues. Germline CDR1 SGHDT, CDR2 YYEEEE. V lost 1 base, J lost 10 bases, and 3 bases stayed unmatched. The DNA of the CDR3 is TGTGCCAGCAGCTTGCGGGACAGGGGGCAATCACCCCTCCACTTT. Amino acid sequence: CASSLRDRGQSPLHF.

The genes are TRBV7-9 and TRBJ2-1; 7 nucleotides agree with TRBD2. V lost 1 base to trimming and J lost 2 bases; unmatched junction nucleotides: 5. The CDR3 extends over 16 amino acids. In germline, CDR1 is SEHNR, CDR2 FQNEAQ (reference sequence). CDR3 protein: CASSLGAGVTYNEQFF. The CDR3 DNA reads TGTGCCAGCAGCTTAGGGGCGGGGGTTACCTACAATGAGCAGTTCTTC.

This chain connects TRBV7-6 to TRBJ1-1; 9 bases match TRBD1. CDR1 is SGHVS, CDR2 FNYEAQ, per germline. The CDR3 loop spans 14 amino acids. V shed 5 bases and J 4 bases; nucleotides not matched to a gene: 5. The CDR3 here is CASSLGQGSTEAFF. As DNA, the CDR3 is TGTGCCAGCAGCCTGGGACAGGGCTCCACTGAAGCTTTCTTT.

V gene TRBV29-1 combines with J gene TRBJ2-3; TRBD1 agrees at 8 bases. The CDR3 runs 11 residues. Germline V lookup: CDR1 SQVTM, CDR2 ANQGSEA. With 7 bases clipped from V and 6 bases from J, the junction kept 3 bases outside the gene matches. The CDR3 loop reads CSGGTGDTQYF. CDR3 nucleotides: TGCAGCGGAGGGACAGGCGATACGCAGTATTTT.

This sequence joins TRBV6-1 and TRBJ2-1; TRBD1 agrees at 7 bases. CDR1 is MNHNS and CDR2 is SASEGT in the germline V gene. After removal of 5 bases from V and 10 bases from J, the junction contained 5 bases not matched to a gene. There are 12 residues in the CDR3. This CDR3 reads CASSFQGQEQFF. CDR3 in DNA: TGTGCCAGCAGTTTTCAGGGACAGGAGCAGTTCTTC.

This chain uses TRBV10-3 with TRBJ1-3; 11 positions agree with TRBD1. The CDR3 has 16 residues. V lost 8 bases and J lost 4; bases outside the gene matches: 10. CDR1 is ENHRY, CDR2 SYGVKD, per germline. Here the CDR3 reads CAIAKGQGEGGNTIYF. The CDR3, as DNA: TGTGCCATCGCAAAGGGACAGGGGGAAGGCGGAAACACCATATATTTT.

V is TRBV9 and J is TRBJ1-1; 7 nucleotides agree with TRBD1. Unmatched junction bases numbered 8, after V lost 4 bases and J lost 8 bases. The length of the CDR3 is 13 residues. Germline V lookup: CDR1 SGDLS, CDR2 YYNGEE. The CDR3 bases are TGTGCCAGCAGCCAGACAGAGGGGGCGGAAGCTTTCTTT. It specifies CASSQTEGAEAFF.

This chain links TRBV4-1 with TRBJ2-3; weak D call: TRBD2 (5 bases). CDR3 length: 15 residues. The V gene's germline CDR1 is MGHRA and CDR2 YSYEKL. Trimming stripped 1 base from V and 7 bases from J, with 15 bases between. The CDR3 DNA reads TGCGCCAGCAGCCAAGCGAGCGGATCACAATATACGCAGTATTTT. It encodes CASSQASGSQYTQYF.

This chain uses TRBV29-1 with TRBJ2-1; 11 nucleotides match TRBD1. This CDR3 spans 19 amino acids. Germline CDR1 and CDR2: SQVTM and ANQGSEA. The J segment lost 5 bases and the V segment lost 2 bases, leaving 17 bases of the junction unmatched. CDR3 region: CSVESITGQGVRYDNEQFF. The CDR3 region has the DNA TGCAGCGTTGAAAGTATTACGGGACAGGGGGTTCGATACGACAATGAGCAGTTCTTC.

The V gene is TRBV19, the J gene TRBJ2-7, with TRBD1 matching over 11 bases. The CDR3 has 15 amino acids. CDR1 LNHDA and CDR2 SQIVND come from the germline V gene (reference sequence). Losses at the gene ends were 5 bases for V and 2 bases for J; bases not matched to a gene: 5. The CDR3 protein is CASSAPGQGAYEQYF. The CDR3 nucleotides are TGTGCCAGTAGTGCTCCGGGACAGGGGGCCTACGAGCAGTACTTC.

The V and J genes are TRBV5-1 and TRBJ1-5, with D hard to call. Germline V lookup: CDR1 SGHRS, CDR2 YFSETQ. This CDR3 comprises 15 residues. The V gene lost 2 bases and the J gene lost 0 bases, with 9 bases spanning the gap. Written as DNA, the CDR3 is TGCGCCAGCAGCTTCGGAGATTATAGCAATCAGCCCCAGCATTTT. Protein sequence: CASSFGDYSNQPQHF.

The V gene is TRBV25-1, the J gene TRBJ2-7, with 9 bases lining up with TRBD1. The CDR3 loop spans 15 amino acids. V lost 2 bases to trimming and J lost 6 bases; unmatched junction nucleotides: 8. Germline-derived CDR1 and CDR2 are MGHDK and SYGVNS. The CDR3 DNA reads TGTGCCAGCAGTGAAGTTTCCGGGACAGGGATCGAGCAGTACTTC. Translating it yields CASSEVSGTGIEQYF.

The chain combines TRBV5-6 with TRBJ2-5; D is ambiguous. Germline CDR1 SGHDT, CDR2 YYEEEE. CDR3 length: 13 residues. V was shortened by 0 bases and J by 3 bases, with 6 bases between the two germline ends. This chain's CDR3 is CASSLVSEETQYF. Written as DNA, the CDR3 is TGTGCCAGCAGCTTGGTTTCAGAAGAGACCCAGTACTTC.

The chain joins TRBV28 to TRBJ2-5; maybe TRBD1 (6 bases). Trimming removed 6 bases at V and 5 bases at J, with 13 bases between. From germline, CDR1 is MDHEN and CDR2 SYDVKM. This CDR3 has 13 amino acids. CDR3 sequence reads: CASRPQGKETQYF. The CDR3 bases are TGTGCCAGCAGACCACAGGGAAAGGAGACCCAGTACTTC.

V is TRBV7-8 and J is TRBJ2-5, with D perhaps TRBD2 (5 bases). This CDR3 region has 14 residues. The germline V gene has CDR1 SGHVS and CDR2 FQNEAQ. Between the trimmed V and J ends, which lost 5 bases and 2 bases, there was a span of 12 bases. CDR3 protein: CASSPQDLQETQYF. CDR3 in DNA: TGTGCCAGCAGCCCCCAGGACTTGCAAGAGACCCAGTACTTC.

The chain employs TRBV6-5 and TRBJ2-1; TRBD2 aligns across 10 bases. V was clipped by 4 bases and J by 10 bases; unmatched bases: 7. The CDR3 is 14 residues long. Germline-derived CDR1 and CDR2 are MNHEY and SVGAGI. The DNA for the CDR3 is TGTGCCAGCAGTTTTGCAGCGGGAGGGCGGGAGCAGTTCTTC. Amino acid sequence: CASSFAAGGREQFF.

This chain links TRBV28 with TRBJ1-2; a weak D match, TRBD1 (5 bases). The V gene's germline CDR1 is MDHEN and CDR2 SYDVKM. There are 15 residues in the CDR3. The ends were cut back, 2 bases at V and 3 bases at J, with 13 bases in the middle. In DNA, the CDR3 is TGTGCCAGCAGTTTAGGTAGGGGCAACGACTATGGCTACACCTTC. This encodes CASSLGRGNDYGYTF.

The J gene is TRBJ1-1, the V gene TRBV5-5; 7 bases line up with TRBD1. Looked up from germline, CDR1 is SGHKS and CDR2 is YYEKEE (reference sequence). V shed 4 bases, J shed 4 bases, and the junction held 4 bases outside the gene matches. The CDR3 has 13 amino acids. CDR3 sequence (DNA): TGTGCCAGCAGCCTGACAGGGACCACTGAAGCTTTCTTT. It yields the protein CASSLTGTTEAFF.

The V call is TRBV7-9, the J call TRBJ2-6; 11 positions agree with TRBD1. V trimming: 8 bases; J trimming: 0 bases; junction bases outside the gene matches: 3. The CDR3 sequence is 16 residues long. Germline values: CDR1 SEHNR, CDR2 FQNEAQ (reference sequence). CDR3 amino acids: CASGQGATSGANVLTF. In nucleotides, the CDR3 is TGTGCCAGCGGACAGGGGGCAACCTCTGGGGCCAACGTCCTGACTTTC.